This TCR beta chain is from a study of cytomegalovirus exposure and HLA in healthy donors. General observations from the study: The likely explanation for a cluster of highly shared sequence variants was sequencing artifact. Looking again later, the authors saw that most CMV-associated TCR beta chains seemed HLA-restricted.

PCR used 60 Vbeta primers and 13 Jbeta primers. As processed by the authors: Among the unique TCR beta chains that a later analysis counted, about 84 million in all, about 10 million were shared. Only in-frame clones appear in the TCRdb table, and some are missing; sequencing was by immunoSEQ multiplex PCR. That table is the source of V, J and clone size, and D and trimming were worked out from the DNA. The data contain about 170,000 clones, more than 75% of them singletons. With regard to this clone: Antigen specificity is unknown.

Input material: PBMCs. This clonotype originated in a girl aged 2 to 9 in good health and CMV-seropositive.

CDR3 amino acids: CSVEEGLAGGQFF. The DNA for the CDR3 is TGCAGCGTTGAAGAGGGACTAGCGGGAGGGCAGTTCTTC. This rearrangement joins TRBV29-1 to TRBJ2-1; TRBD2 matches at 15 bases. The CDR3 is 13 amino acids. The germline gives CDR1 SQVTM, CDR2 ANQGSEA. J gave up 12 bases and V 0 bases, and 0 bases lay outside the gene matches.